The T cell receptor (beta chain) under discussion was sequenced for a study of regulatory T cells in long-lasting Graves disease. This clonotype has just a few counts. The junction and the germline gene differ at one end; a read error may be behind it. iRepertoire HTBI primers and Arm-PCR of CDR3 regions built TCR beta libraries. TCRdb re-derived calls from the multiplex PCR reads in MiXCR, one entry per CDR3 protein. The table shows just over 600,000 distinct CDR3 sequences, with 16% occurring only once. Indicated time point: newly diagnosed GD, antithyroid drugs for less than 3 months. The TCR library was made from RNA extracted from PBMCs. Germline values: CDR1 MGHRA, CDR2 YSYEKL. CDR3 size: 13 residues. The data also belong to a second study, concerning T cells in Graves' hyperthyroidism and ophthalmopathy. That study reports: For ophthalmopathy, model prediction preceded onset by a median about 6.4 months.

The chain combines TRBV4-1 with TRBJ2-1; D is uncertain. Sample: peripheral blood mononuclear cells (PBMCs), taken at new diagnosis, from a patient treated with antithyroid drugs. This clonotype was obtained from a woman between 25 and 40 years old with Graves disease. The CDR3 region is CASSQGPDNEQSF. Here the CDR3 DNA reads TGCGCCAGCAGCCAAGGGCCAGACAATGAGCAGTCCTTC.